This entry describes one T cell receptor beta chain. Its antigen is still unknown. Measured with immunoSEQ multiplex PCR; TCRdb has only the in-frame clones, and not every one. The sample consists of about 83,000 clones, 96% of them appearing once. This entry belongs to a study of cytomegalovirus exposure and HLA in healthy donors. Study-level points and caveats: In vitro work confirmed that three CMV-associated chains recognize CMV antigens. Cytomegalovirus-associated TCR beta chains were listed, numbering 150 to 200. Subsequent analysis found a tendency for first-cohort TCR clusters to co-occur within the 120 or so validation repertoires. Rarity characterized most TCR sequences, yet some public TCRs appeared in many donors.

Losses at the gene ends were 0 bases for V and 10 bases for J; bases not matched to a gene: 8. Per germline, CDR1 MNHEY and CDR2 SVGAGI. This CDR3 contains 15 residues. This chain uses TRBV6-5 with TRBJ2-1, with 8 positions matching TRBD2. This TCR was recovered from a woman aged 18-35 years in good health and CMV-seronegative. Sequenced material: PBMCs. In nucleotides, the CDR3 is TGTGCCAGCAGTTACTCGGCCGGGACTAGGTGGGAGCAGTTCTTC. Residues: CASSYSAGTRWEQFF.